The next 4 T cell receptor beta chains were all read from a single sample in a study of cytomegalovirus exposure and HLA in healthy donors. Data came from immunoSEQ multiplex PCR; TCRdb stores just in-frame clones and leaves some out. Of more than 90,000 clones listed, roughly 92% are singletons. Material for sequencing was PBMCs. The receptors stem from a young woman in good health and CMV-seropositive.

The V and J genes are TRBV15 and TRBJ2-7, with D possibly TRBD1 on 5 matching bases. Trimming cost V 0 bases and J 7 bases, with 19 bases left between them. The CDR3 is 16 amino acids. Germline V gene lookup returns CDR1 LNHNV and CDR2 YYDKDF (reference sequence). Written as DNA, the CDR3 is TGTGCCACCAGCAGAGATTCGGCAGGGCAGGTTCGGGAGCAGTACTTC. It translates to CATSRDSAGQVREQYF.

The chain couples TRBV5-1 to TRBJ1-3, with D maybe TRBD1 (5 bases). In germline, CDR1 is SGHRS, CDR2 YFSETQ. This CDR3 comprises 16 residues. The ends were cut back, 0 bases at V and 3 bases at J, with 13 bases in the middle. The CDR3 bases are TGCGCCAGCAGCTTGGCCGGGGGGGTCTTTGGAAACACCATATATTTT. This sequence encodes CASSLAGGVFGNTIYF.

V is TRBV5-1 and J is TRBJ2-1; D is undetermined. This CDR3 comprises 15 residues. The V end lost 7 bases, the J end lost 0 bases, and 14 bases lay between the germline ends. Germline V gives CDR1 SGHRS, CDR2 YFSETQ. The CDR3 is CASAPLLSSYNEQFF. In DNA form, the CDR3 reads TGCGCCAGCGCTCCACTACTTAGCTCCTACAATGAGCAGTTCTTC.

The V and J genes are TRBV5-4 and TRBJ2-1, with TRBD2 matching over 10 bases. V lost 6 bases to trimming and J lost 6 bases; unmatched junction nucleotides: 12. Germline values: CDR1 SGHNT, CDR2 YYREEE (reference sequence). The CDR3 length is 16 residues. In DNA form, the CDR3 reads TGTGCCAGCACCCGGAGCGGGAGGGCCGAGCTCAATGAGCAGTTCTTC. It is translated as CASTRSGRAELNEQFF.